One sample yielded the 6 T cell receptor beta chains listed below, sequenced in a study of cytomegalovirus exposure and HLA in healthy donors. The PCR used 60 Vbeta and 13 Jbeta primers. Here immunoSEQ multiplex PCR was the method, and the copy in TCRdb shows in-frame clones only, minus some. Here the sample spans fewer than 60,000 clones, 70% to 85% being singletons. Source material: PBMCs. The receptors come from a woman in her thirties or forties in good health and CMV-seropositive.

This clone was seen only a few times. The chain recombines TRBV18 with TRBJ2-7; the D is unclear. This CDR3 comprises 12 residues. The V and J ends lost 3 bases and 6 bases respectively, with 9 bases between them. Germline V gives CDR1 KGHSH, CDR2 LQKENI. CDR3 in amino acids: CASSPINSEQYF. In DNA form, the CDR3 reads TGTGCCAGCTCACCTATTAACTCCGAGCAGTACTTC.

The rearrangement joins TRBV9 to TRBJ2-3; 10 bases match TRBD2. With V trimmed by 4 bases and J by 3 bases, 8 bases remained unmatched. The CDR3 is 16 amino acids. In germline, CDR1 is SGDLS, CDR2 YYNGEE. The CDR3 here is CASSTQAGGMTDTQYF. The CDR3 DNA reads as TGTGCCAGCAGCACCCAAGCGGGGGGGATGACAGATACGCAGTATTTT.

The V call is TRBV27, the J call TRBJ2-7; 12 bases map to TRBD1. V gave up 11 bases and J gave up 6 bases; unmatched junction bases: 11. This CDR3 is built from 14 residues. Germline values: CDR1 MNHEY, CDR2 SMNVEV (reference sequence). CDR3: CAAASWDRGPEQYF. The CDR3 nucleotides are TGTGCCGCAGCATCTTGGGACAGGGGGCCCGAGCAGTACTTC.

The rearrangement joins TRBV28 to TRBJ1-1; D may be TRBD1 (5 bases). Trimming took off 5 bases at V and 0 bases at J, with 10 bases between the two ends. The CDR3 sequence is 14 residues long. Looked up from germline, CDR1 is MDHEN and CDR2 is SYDVKM. The CDR3 loop is CASSPRALNTEAFF. For the CDR3, the DNA is TGTGCCAGCAGTCCCAGGGCCTTGAACACTGAAGCTTTCTTT.

The chain combines TRBV11-2 with TRBJ2-2, with D perhaps matching TRBD2 (6 bases). V lost 1 base and J lost 2, with 8 bases in between. The CDR3 extends over 15 amino acids. CDR1 SGHAT and CDR2 FQNNGV come from the germline V gene. This CDR3 reads CASSLAGENTGELFF. CDR3 in DNA: TGTGCCAGCAGCTTAGCGGGGGAAAACACCGGGGAGCTGTTTTTT.

The genes are TRBV4-3 and TRBJ2-5, with D possibly matching TRBD1 (5 bases). V was trimmed by 2 bases and J by 5 bases, leaving 15 bases between them. Germline V gene lookup returns CDR1 LGHNA and CDR2 YSLEER. CDR3 length equals 15 residues. DNA of the CDR3: TGCGCCAGCAGCCAATTAAGGTCCAAGGGGGAGACCCAGTACTTC. This codes for CASSQLRSKGETQYF.